Reported below is one TCR beta chain. Its specificity is not known. This specimen belongs to a study of T cells in localized non-small cell lung cancer. The protocol was immunoSEQ multiplex PCR, while the TCRdb copy is restricted to in-frame clones and leaves out a portion. The data contain 45,000 to 70,000 clones, 75% to 90% of them seen just once; the ten biggest clones take up about 4.8%. Study-wide results and caveats: Detection in adjacent lung was observed for a median around 59 of the top 100 tumor clones. Because sequencing included only one region (of the tumor), heterogeneity remains possible. T cell clonality was highest in uninvolved adjacent lung, above tumor.

Unmatched junction bases numbered 7, after V lost 9 bases and J lost 0 bases. Germline loops: CDR1 SNHLY, CDR2 FYNNEI. The CDR3 totals 15 residues. This sample comprised peripheral blood, obtained before any cancer treatment. The receptor was derived from a woman aged 35 to 70 with stage I lung adenocarcinoma. The chain employs TRBV2 and TRBJ1-4, with 7 bases fitting TRBD1. Written as DNA, the CDR3 is TGTGCCAGTTCTCCGGACAGGCCAACTAATGAAAAACTGTTTTTT. Translated, it gives CASSPDRPTNEKLFF.